The 16 T cell receptor beta chains in this list originate from one sample, sequenced in a study of blood T cell repertoires in COVID-19. Data came from immunoSEQ multiplex PCR; TCRdb stores just in-frame clones and leaves some out. This table has about 100,000 clones, around 88% appearing once. The specimen sequenced was peripheral blood. These receptor sequences come from a human donor in a cohort sampled during active COVID-19.

This sequence joins TRBV6-2 or TRBV6-3 and TRBJ2-7; 8 nucleotides align to TRBD1. The CDR3 totals 15 residues. Germline-derived CDR1 and CDR2 are MNHEY and SVGEGT. The ends lost 4 bases at V and 4 bases at J; junction bases unmatched: 9. The CDR3 spells CASSWSQGVLYEQYF. DNA for the CDR3: TGTGCCAGCAGTTGGTCACAGGGGGTTCTTTACGAGCAGTACTTC.

The V call is TRBV11-2, the J call TRBJ1-2; D possibly corresponds to TRBD1 (6 bases). CDR1 and CDR2 (germline): SGHAT, FQNNGV. The CDR3 has 15 amino acids. V dropped 0 bases and J dropped 7 bases, with 15 bases sitting between them. Here the CDR3 DNA reads TGTGCCAGCAGCTTAGATCCAGGGGTAGGGTTTGGCTACACCTTC. The encoded protein is CASSLDPGVGFGYTF. The full variable domain, in which reference TRBV11-2 and TRBJ1-2 provide the parts outside the CDR3, is EAGVAQSPRYKIIEKRQSVAFWCNPISGHATLYWYQQILGQGPKLLIQFQNNGVVDDSQLPKDRFSAERLKGVDSTLKIQPAKLEDSAVYLCASSLDPGVGFGYTFGSGTRLTVV.

J is TRBJ2-1 and V is TRBV7-9; 7 bases are a match to TRBD2. With 5 bases clipped from V and 6 bases from J, the junction kept 16 bases outside the gene matches. The germline CDR1 and CDR2 sequences are SEHNR and FQNEAQ (reference sequence). The CDR3 has 17 residues. CDR3 amino acids: CASSRPFSAGVFNEQFF. The DNA of the CDR3 is TGTGCCAGCAGCAGGCCCTTTAGTGCGGGAGTTTTCAATGAGCAGTTCTTC.

The chain combines TRBV30 with TRBJ2-1; 10 bases agree with TRBD2. Germline assignment: CDR1 GTSNPN and CDR2 SVGIG (reference sequence). V lost 7 bases, J lost 6 bases, and 6 bases stayed unmatched. The CDR3 totals 13 residues. As DNA, the CDR3 is TGTGCCTCTGGGACTAGCGTAAGCAATGAGCAGTTCTTC. Its protein product is CASGTSVSNEQFF. The full variable domain, with the rest looked up from reference TRBV30 and TRBJ2-1, is SQTIHQWPATLVQPVGSPLSLECTVEGTSNPNLYWYRQAAGRGLQLLFYSVGIGQISSEVPQNLSASRPQDRQFILSSKKLLLSDSGFYLCASGTSVSNEQFFGPGTRLTVL.

The rearrangement links TRBV19 to TRBJ1-5; no clear D gene. CDR3 length: 15 residues. Germline loops: CDR1 LNHDA, CDR2 SQIVND (reference sequence). V was pared by 7 bases and J by 0 bases, with 13 bases between. This CDR3 is CASNPTLYSNQPQHF. The DNA for the CDR3 is TGTGCCAGTAATCCGACACTCTATAGCAATCAGCCCCAGCATTTT. The whole variable domain, filled in from reference TRBV19 and TRBJ1-5, reads DGGITQSPKYLFRKEGQNVTLSCEQNLNHDAMYWYRQDPGQGLRLIYYSQIVNDFQKGDIAEGYSVSREKKESFPLTVTSAQKNPTAFYLCASNPTLYSNQPQHFGDGTRLSIL.

The V gene is TRBV28, the J gene TRBJ2-7; D remains unclear. Germline CDR1 is MDHEN and CDR2 is SYDVKM. The V end was cut by 2 bases, the J end by 4 bases, with 6 bases between. This CDR3 has 12 amino acids. CDR3 nucleotides: TGTGCCAGCAGTTTAAATCAGTACGAGCAGTACTTC. As protein: CASSLNQYEQYF.

This chain links TRBV5-4 with TRBJ1-6, with 12 bases that match TRBD1. J was trimmed by 13 bases and V by 4 bases; bases with no gene match: 9. The V gene's germline CDR1 is SGHNT and CDR2 YYREEE (reference sequence). This CDR3 is 15 amino acids long. CDR3 coding DNA: TGTGCCAGCAGCCGCCAGGGACAGGGGGCCCCCCCCCTCCACTTT. As protein: CASSRQGQGAPPLHF.

The chain has TRBV6-2 or TRBV6-3 and TRBJ1-5; TRBD1 aligns across 7 bases. CDR1 and CDR2 from the germline V gene are MNHEY and SVGEGT. Losses at the gene ends were 5 bases for V and 3 bases for J; bases not matched to a gene: 10. The CDR3 extends over 16 amino acids. CDR3 residues: CASSPMTGRINQPQHF. DNA for the CDR3: TGTGCCAGCAGTCCCATGACAGGGAGAATCAATCAGCCCCAGCATTTT.

The V and J genes are TRBV11-3 and TRBJ2-1; 9 bases agree with TRBD2. Unmatched junction bases numbered 9, after V lost 1 base and J lost 8 bases. Germline V gives CDR1 SGHNT, CDR2 YENEEA. The CDR3 spans 16 residues. The DNA for the CDR3 is TGTGCCAGCAGCTTAGGGGGTAGCGGGAGAATCGATGAGCAGTTCTTC. It is translated as CASSLGGSGRIDEQFF.

The sample holds a few counts of this clone. The chain is built from TRBV19 and TRBJ1-5, with D hard to call. From germline, CDR1 is LNHDA and CDR2 SQIVND (reference sequence). Trimming left V 5 bases short and J 7 bases short, with 12 bases between. The CDR3 is made up of 13 amino acids. The CDR3 DNA follows: TGTGCCAGTAGTGTCGGGAGCGAGCAGCCCCAGCATTTT. Translating it yields CASSVGSEQPQHF.

The genes are TRBV28 and TRBJ2-1, with 13 positions matching TRBD2. With V trimmed by 3 bases and J by 7 bases, 6 bases remained unmatched. CDR3 length equals 16 residues. The V gene's germline CDR1 is MDHEN and CDR2 SYDVKM. CDR3 DNA sequence: TGTGCCAGCAGTTTGACCGGGACTAGCGGGGCGAATGAGCAGTTCTTC. Residues: CASSLTGTSGANEQFF.

This chain connects TRBV3-1 (or the pseudogene TRBV3-2) to TRBJ1-5, with 7 nucleotides matching TRBD1. Germline lookup yields CDR1 LGHDT and CDR2 YNNKEL (reference sequence). This CDR3 has 15 amino acids. Losses at the gene ends were 3 bases for V and 9 bases for J; bases not matched to a gene: 11. In DNA form, the CDR3 reads TGTGCCAGCAGCCAGGCTCGGACAGGCGACAGGCCCCAGCATTTT. It encodes CASSQARTGDRPQHF.

In DNA form, the CDR3 reads TGTGCCAGCAGCCATGCCGTCGGACAGGGGGGGACTGAAGCTTTCTTT. This gives the protein CASSHAVGQGGTEAFF. The genes are TRBV4-2 and TRBJ1-1; the match to TRBD1 covers 10 bases. After removal of 3 bases from V and 5 bases from J, the junction contained 9 bases not matched to a gene. Germline V CDR1 and CDR2: LGHNA, YNFKEQ. This CDR3 contains 16 residues.

The V call is TRBV30, the J call TRBJ2-1; 9 positions match TRBD2. Per the germline V gene, CDR1 is GTSNPN and CDR2 is SVGIG (reference sequence). CDR3 size: 19 residues. The V gene end was trimmed by 1 base and the J gene end by 4 bases; junction bases not matched to a gene: 17. CDR3 region: CAWSGGRLAGESHYNEQFF. The CDR3 DNA follows: TGTGCCTGGAGTGGAGGGCGTTTAGCGGGAGAATCCCATTACAATGAGCAGTTCTTC.

V is TRBV27 and J is TRBJ1-2, with unresolved D. V shed 6 bases and J shed 2 bases, with 19 bases lying between them. From germline, CDR1 is MNHEY and CDR2 SMNVEV (reference sequence). This CDR3 spans 16 amino acids. CDR3 DNA: TGTGCCAGCAGACGACTGGGAGGCCTGGTAAACTATGGCTACACCTTC. Its protein product is CASRRLGGLVNYGYTF.

The chain joins TRBV3-1 (or the pseudogene TRBV3-2) to TRBJ2-3; 12 positions match TRBD2. Germline assignment: CDR1 LGHDT and CDR2 YNNKEL (reference sequence). The CDR3 length is 14 residues. Trimming at V came to 1 base and at J to 9 bases, leaving 2 bases not matched to a gene. CDR3 protein: CASSQGLAGGTQYF. In nucleotides, the CDR3 is TGTGCCAGCAGCCAAGGGCTAGCGGGAGGGACGCAGTATTTT.